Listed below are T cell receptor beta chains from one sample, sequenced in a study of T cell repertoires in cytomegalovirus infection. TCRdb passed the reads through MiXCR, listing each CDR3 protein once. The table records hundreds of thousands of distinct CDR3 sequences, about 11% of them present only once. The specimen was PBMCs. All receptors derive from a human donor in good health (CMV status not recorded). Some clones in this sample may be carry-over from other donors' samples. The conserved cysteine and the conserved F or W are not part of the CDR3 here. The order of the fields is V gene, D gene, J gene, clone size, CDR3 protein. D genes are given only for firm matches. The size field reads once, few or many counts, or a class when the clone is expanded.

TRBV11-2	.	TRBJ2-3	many	ASSLALTDTQY
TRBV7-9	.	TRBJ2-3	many	ASSLGQILSTDTQY
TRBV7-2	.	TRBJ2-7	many	ASSSTGQSSYEQY
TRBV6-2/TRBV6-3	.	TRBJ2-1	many	ASSYGSRSYNEQF
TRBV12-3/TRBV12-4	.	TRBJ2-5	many	ASRVDHGETQY
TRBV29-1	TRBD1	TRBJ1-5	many	SVSEGQGNQPQH
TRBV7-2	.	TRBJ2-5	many	ASTSAQETQY
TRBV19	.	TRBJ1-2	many	ASSSAGDYHYGYT
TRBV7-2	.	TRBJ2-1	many	ASSLVREDEQF
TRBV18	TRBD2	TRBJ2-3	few	ASSPPIGLAAH